These 12 T cell receptor beta chains share one sample of origin, sequenced in a study of early T cells in non-severe SARS-CoV-2 infection. In TCRdb, the 5' RACE reads were re-called with MiXCR into one record per CDR3 protein. The profile shows about 83,000 distinct CDR3 sequences, 9% to 15% of them singletons. The sample taken for sequencing was whole blood. These receptors all stem from an adult who was a healthcare worker with PCR-confirmed SARS-CoV-2 infection or an uninfected control (not recorded which).

This clonotype was seen a handful of times. This sequence joins TRBV24-1 and TRBJ1-1; 9 bases are a match to TRBD1. Germline V gene data show CDR1 as KGHDR and CDR2 as SFDVKD. After removal of 3 bases from V and 11 bases from J, the junction contained 3 bases not matched to a gene. The CDR3 has 12 amino acids. The CDR3 coding sequence is TGTGCCACCAGTGATCCAGGGACAGGGGCTTTCTTT. As protein: CATSDPGTGAFF.

In this sample, this clonotype turned up a few times. The rearrangement uses TRBV18 and TRBJ2-6, with D perhaps matching TRBD1 or TRBD2 (5 bases each). The germline V gene has CDR1 KGHSH and CDR2 LQKENI. The CDR3 extends over 18 amino acids. Trimming removed 3 bases from V and 0 bases from J, with 15 bases in between. As DNA, the CDR3 is TGTGCCAGCTCACCTTGGGACCGAAGGAGCTCTGGGGCCAACGTCCTGACTTTC. It encodes CASSPWDRRSSGANVLTF.

Ten or more counts support this clonotype. This rearrangement joins TRBV20-1 to TRBJ2-5; tentatively, D is TRBD1 or TRBD2 (5 bases each). The V gene's germline CDR1 is DFQATT and CDR2 SNEGSKA (reference sequence). Trimming took 5 bases from V and 5 from J, leaving 12 bases between them. This CDR3 has 12 residues. CDR3 coding DNA: TGCAGTGCTGGGACCCCTTGGGAGACCCAGTACTTC. This gives the protein CSAGTPWETQYF.

This clonotype was picked up a small number of times. The genes are TRBV6-2 or TRBV6-3 and TRBJ2-7, with 8 bases fitting TRBD1. CDR1 and CDR2 (germline): MNHEY, SVGEGT. The CDR3 consists of 15 residues. The junction had 9 bases not matched to a gene; V was cut back by 6 bases and J by 2 bases. The chain's CDR3 is CASSLAWTGTYEQYF. CDR3 sequence (DNA): TGTGCCAGCAGCCTAGCTTGGACAGGGACCTACGAGCAGTACTTC.

Ten or more counts support this clonotype. The rearrangement uses TRBV7-6 and TRBJ2-1; D unclear. Germline V gives CDR1 SGHVS, CDR2 FNYEAQ. This CDR3 has 16 residues. Trimming pared 4 bases from V and 0 bases from J, leaving 13 bases between. DNA for the CDR3: TGTGCCAGCAGCTCCCCCCAACCGCCCTCCTACAATGAGCAGTTCTTC. The encoded protein is CASSSPQPPSYNEQFF.

This rearrangement joins TRBV7-2 to TRBJ2-3, with 9 bases matching TRBD2. The CDR3 is made up of 16 amino acids. The junction had 6 bases not matched to a gene; V was cut back by 4 bases and J by 1 base. From germline, CDR1 is SGHTA and CDR2 FQGNSA. CDR3 in DNA: TGTGCCAGCAGCTCAGGACTAGCGCTCGGCACAGATACGCAGTATTTT. Translating gives CASSSGLALGTDTQYF.

This chain connects TRBV10-3 to TRBJ2-1, with TRBD1 matching over 7 bases. The CDR3 consists of 15 residues. Trimming took 4 bases from V and 0 from J; bases not matched to a gene: 3. The germline CDR1 and CDR2 sequences are ENHRY and SYGVKD. The CDR3 is CAISASGGSYNEQFF. In DNA, the CDR3 is TGTGCCATCAGTGCCTCAGGGGGCTCCTACAATGAGCAGTTCTTC.

V gene TRBV7-9 combines with J gene TRBJ2-7; 9 positions agree with TRBD2. Germline V CDR1 and CDR2: SEHNR, FQNEAQ (reference sequence). The V and J ends lost 3 bases and 5 bases, in that order; junction bases with no gene match: 11. The CDR3 loop spans 16 amino acids. The CDR3 nucleotides read TGTGCCAGCAGCTTTAGCCCGGGACTAGCTAACCACGAGCAGTACTTC. Translation gives CASSFSPGLANHEQYF. Full variable domain (missing parts from reference TRBV7-9 and TRBJ2-7): DTGVSQNPRHKITKRGQNVTFRCDPISEHNRLYWYRQTLGQGPEFLTYFQNEAQLEKSRLLSDRFSAERPKGSFSTLEIQRTEQGDSAMYLCASSFSPGLANHEQYFGPGTRLTVT.

This clonotype was picked up many times. This chain connects TRBV6-2 or TRBV6-3 to TRBJ2-1, with 11 bases matching TRBD2. CDR1 is MNHEY and CDR2 is SVGEGT in the germline V gene. This CDR3 contains 15 residues. V was clipped by 9 bases and J by 6 bases; unmatched bases: 10. CDR3 sequence (DNA): TGTGCCAGAGAATCGGGACTAGCGGCAGGCAATGAGCAGTTCTTC. Amino acid sequence: CARESGLAAGNEQFF.

Ten or more counts support this clonotype. V usage is TRBV7-6 and J usage is TRBJ2-3; D unclear. V lost 2 bases, J lost 1 base, and 10 bases lay in between. This CDR3 comprises 15 residues. Germline CDR1 and CDR2: SGHVS and FNYEAQ. CDR3 sequence: CASSLLESGTDTQYF. The CDR3 bases are TGTGCCAGCAGCTTACTGGAGAGCGGCACAGATACGCAGTATTTT.

This clonotype was found many times. J is TRBJ1-6 and V is TRBV29-1; possible D gene TRBD1, 6 bases. This CDR3 has 13 amino acids. Germline V gives CDR1 SQVTM, CDR2 ANQGSEA. V was cut by 4 bases and J by 8 bases, with 12 bases left in between. CDR3 sequence: CSVGDRRHSPLHF. CDR3 bases: TGCAGCGTTGGAGACAGGAGGCATTCACCCCTCCACTTT.

This sequence joins TRBV29-1 and TRBJ2-7, with D perhaps matching TRBD1 (6 bases). The CDR3 extends over 13 amino acids. Germline lookup yields CDR1 SQVTM and CDR2 ANQGSEA. V was pared by 7 bases and J by 0 bases, with 13 bases between. The CDR3 protein is CSAQGHLSYEQYF. For the CDR3, the DNA is TGCAGCGCCCAGGGACACCTCTCCTACGAGCAGTACTTC.